This entry lists 10 T cell receptor beta chains sequenced from one sample in a study of blood T cell repertoires in COVID-19. Repertoires were generated with immunoSEQ multiplex PCR, while TCRdb's copy carries only in-frame clones and drops some. The table records tens of thousands of clones, roughly 87% of them present only once. The sequenced sample consisted of peripheral blood. Receptor source: a woman aged 80 or older with active COVID-19.

The J gene is TRBJ1-2, the V gene TRBV20-1; D possibly corresponds to TRBD1 (6 bases). The germline V and J ends were trimmed by 3 bases and 6 bases, with 20 bases remaining between them. There are 15 residues in the CDR3. Germline-derived CDR1 and CDR2 are DFQATT and SNEGSKA (reference sequence). CDR3 coding DNA: TGCAGTGCTAGTCCGCAGGGGATCTATCGGGATGGCTACACCTTC. Residues: CSASPQGIYRDGYTF.

The chain carries TRBV6-2 or TRBV6-3 and TRBJ2-4, with 7 nucleotides matching TRBD1. CDR1 MNHEY and CDR2 SVGEGT come from the germline V gene. Germline trimming cut 2 bases from V and 6 bases from J; bases unmatched to any gene: 4. CDR3 length equals 14 residues. The CDR3 protein is CASSYNRGVNIQYF. Written as DNA, the CDR3 is TGTGCCAGCAGTTACAACAGGGGTGTAAACATTCAGTACTTC.

This sequence joins TRBV18 and TRBJ2-2; D remains unclear. Germline CDR1 is KGHSH and CDR2 is LQKENI. The CDR3 sequence is 11 residues long. V was cut by 2 bases and J by 8 bases, with 3 bases left in between. The CDR3 loop is CASSPEGELFF. CDR3 coding DNA: TGTGCCAGCTCACCAGAGGGGGAGCTGTTTTTT.

The chain recombines TRBV4-1 with TRBJ2-2; 10 bases align to TRBD2. J lost 0 bases, V lost 2 bases, and 3 bases had no gene match. The CDR3 is 17 residues long. Looked up from germline, CDR1 is MGHRA and CDR2 is YSYEKL. CDR3 nucleotides: TGCGCCAGCAGCCAATTCACTAGCGGGGCGAACACCGGGGAGCTGTTTTTT. It specifies CASSQFTSGANTGELFF.

CDR3 DNA sequence: TGTGCCAGCTGGCCCCTAGCGGGGGGCTCCAATGAGCAGTTCTTC. This sequence encodes CASWPLAGGSNEQFF. The rearrangement uses TRBV2 and TRBJ2-1, with TRBD2 matching over 11 bases. The V gene's germline CDR1 is SNHLY and CDR2 FYNNEI. V was pared by 8 bases and J by 6 bases, with 9 bases of the junction left unmatched. This CDR3 has 15 amino acids. Full variable domain (remainder filled in from reference TRBV2 and TRBJ2-1): EPEVTQTPSHQVTQMGQEVILRCVPISNHLYFYWYRQILGQKVEFLVSFYNNEISEKSEIFDDQFSVERPDGSNFTLKIRSTKLEDSAMYFCASWPLAGGSNEQFFGPGTRLTVL.

The genes are TRBV20-1 and TRBJ2-7, with 7 bases that match TRBD2. The germline V gene encodes CDR1 DFQATT and CDR2 SNEGSKA (reference sequence). The CDR3 has 11 amino acids. The junction had 5 bases not matched to a gene; V was cut back by 6 bases and J by 6 bases. DNA of the CDR3: TGCAGTGCGATGGGGGGGTTCGAGCAGTACTTC. Encoded protein: CSAMGGFEQYF.

A single count supports this clone. This chain joins TRBV18 and TRBJ1-1; D unresolved. V lost 7 bases to trimming and J lost 0 bases, with 6 bases between them. This CDR3 has 12 amino acids. Germline V lookup: CDR1 KGHSH, CDR2 LQKENI. CDR3 in amino acids: CASFVMNTEAFF. CDR3 nucleotide sequence: TGTGCCAGCTTTGTAATGAACACTGAAGCTTTCTTT.

The chain links TRBV7-2 to TRBJ2-7; TRBD2 matches 12 bases. Germline assignment: CDR1 SGHTA and CDR2 FQGNSA. The CDR3 consists of 14 residues. Trimming at V came to 5 bases and at J to 3 bases, leaving 2 bases not matched to a gene. CDR3 protein: CASSLTSGGYEQYF. DNA for the CDR3: TGTGCCAGCAGCCTGACTAGCGGGGGCTACGAGCAGTACTTC.

The chain is built from TRBV11-2 and TRBJ1-3; 7 bases are shared with TRBD1. Germline CDR1 is SGHAT and CDR2 is FQNNGV. CDR3 size: 14 residues. V lost 5 bases, J lost 4 bases, and 5 bases stayed unmatched. The CDR3 DNA is TGTGCCAGCAGCACCCGGACAGGAGGAAACACCATATATTTT. Translated, it gives CASSTRTGGNTIYF.

This rearrangement joins TRBV6-6 to TRBJ1-1; D is perhaps TRBD1 (5 bases). The CDR3 has 15 amino acids. Deletions cut 6 bases from V and 6 bases from J, with 20 bases between. CDR1 MNHNY and CDR2 SVGAGI come from the germline V gene (reference sequence). The CDR3 bases are TGTGCCAGCAGCCGCCTGGACGGGGGATTCGCTGAAGCTTTCTTT. This translates into CASSRLDGGFAEAFF.